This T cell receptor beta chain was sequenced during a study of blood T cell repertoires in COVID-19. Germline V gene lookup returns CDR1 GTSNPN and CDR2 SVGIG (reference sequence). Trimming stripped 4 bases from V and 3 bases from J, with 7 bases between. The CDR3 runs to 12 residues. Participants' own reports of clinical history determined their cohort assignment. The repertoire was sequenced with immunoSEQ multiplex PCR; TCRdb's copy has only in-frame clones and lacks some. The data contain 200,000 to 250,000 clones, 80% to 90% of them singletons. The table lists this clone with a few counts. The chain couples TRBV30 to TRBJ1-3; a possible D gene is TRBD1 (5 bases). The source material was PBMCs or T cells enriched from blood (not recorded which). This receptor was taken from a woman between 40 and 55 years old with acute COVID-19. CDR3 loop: CAWKGLGNTIYF. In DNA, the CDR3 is TGTGCCTGGAAGGGGCTTGGAAACACCATATATTTT.